This T cell receptor (beta chain) stems from a study of T cells in Graves' hyperthyroidism and ophthalmopathy. V lost 4 bases to trimming and J lost 6 bases; unmatched junction nucleotides: 4. The CDR3 covers 14 residues. CDR1 and CDR2 from the germline V gene are SNHLY and FYNNEI. Points on this clonotype: The antigen remains unidentified.

Amplification of TCR beta CDR3 regions was performed using RNA transcripts as template. The HTBI primer set served for first-round RT-PCR of the TCR CDR3. TCRdb fed the multiplex PCR reads into MiXCR, producing one record per CDR3 protein. The repertoire has about 720,000 distinct CDR3 sequences, about 17% of them found once; the top ten carry under 9.5%. Whole-study findings and limits: From stable hyperthyroidism, ophthalmopathy was separated by a 13 V-J model.

Sequencing input: blood. The origin of this receptor is a man aged 18 to 35 with Graves' hyperthyroidism. The chain employs TRBV2 and TRBJ1-5; 9 nucleotides agree with TRBD1. CDR3 amino acids: CASSGEGQGQPQHF. The CDR3, as DNA: TGTGCCAGCAGTGGGGAGGGACAGGGTCAGCCCCAGCATTTT.